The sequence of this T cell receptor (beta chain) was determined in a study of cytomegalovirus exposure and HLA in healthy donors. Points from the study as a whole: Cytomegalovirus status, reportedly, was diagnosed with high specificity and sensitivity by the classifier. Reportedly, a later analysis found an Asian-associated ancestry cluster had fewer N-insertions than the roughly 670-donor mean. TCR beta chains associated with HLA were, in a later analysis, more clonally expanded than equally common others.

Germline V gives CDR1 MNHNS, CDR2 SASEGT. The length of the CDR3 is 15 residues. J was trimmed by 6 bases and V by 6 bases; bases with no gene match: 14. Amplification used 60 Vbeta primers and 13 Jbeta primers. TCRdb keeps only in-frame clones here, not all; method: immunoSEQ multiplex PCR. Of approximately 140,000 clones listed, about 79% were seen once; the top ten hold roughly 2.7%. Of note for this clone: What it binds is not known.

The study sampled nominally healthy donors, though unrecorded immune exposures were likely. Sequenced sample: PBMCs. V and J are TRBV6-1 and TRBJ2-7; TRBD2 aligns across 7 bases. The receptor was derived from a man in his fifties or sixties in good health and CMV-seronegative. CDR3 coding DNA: TGTGCCAGCAGCGCCTTGGGGGGGGTACCGGGCGAGCAGTACTTC. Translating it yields CASSALGGVPGEQYF.